This TCR beta chain was captured in a study of human thymus T cells. Samples came from healthy Finnish infants during open corrective cardiac surgery. Half of the eight donors gave roughly 0.5-1 mL blood during surgery. Blood DNA came from all available leukocytes, not a fixed cell number. Germline V CDR1 and CDR2: SSHAT, FNYEAQ (reference sequence). The CDR3 has 15 residues. This clone was seen once. Its antigen remains unknown. One end of the junction is discordant with germline, which a read error may explain. General study results and limits: Apparent bias marked the V and J gene usage of thymic and blood repertoires.

Clones were read by immunoSEQ multiplex PCR, and TCRdb kept only the in-frame ones, dropping some. The sample includes 40,000 to 45,000 clones, 94% of them seen just once. Sequenced material: blood. This sequence originates from a boy under two years old with a congenital heart defect but otherwise immunologically healthy. The chain links TRBV7-7 to TRBJ1-5; D is possibly TRBD1 (5 bases). In nucleotides, the CDR3 is TGTGCTAGCAGCTCGAGGACATCCGGGGATCAGCCCCAGCATTTT. As protein: CASSSRTSGDQPQHF.